The rows below give T cell receptor beta chains drawn from one sample of a study of cytomegalovirus exposure and HLA in healthy donors. Sequencing used immunoSEQ multiplex PCR; TCRdb keeps in-frame clones, though not all of them. Here the sample spans approximately 110,000 clones, about 73% being singletons. Sequenced sample: PBMCs. The receptor source for this set is a middle-aged woman in good health and CMV-seronegative. Each CDR3 is given with its conserved first and last residue. The D gene is left open where the match is weak. Where a row states a size, it is once, few, many or the class of an expanded clone; other rows omit it.

d_call j_call v_call clone_size cdr3_aa cdr3_nt
NA TRBJ1-1 TRBV21-1 NA CASSKDWSEDTEAFF TGTGCCAGCAGCAAAGATTGGTCTGAGGACACTGAAGCTTTCTTT
NA TRBJ1-1 TRBV28 NA CASNVRNTEAFF TGTGCCAGCAATGTCCGGAACACTGAAGCTTTCTTT
NA TRBJ1-3 TRBV5-1 NA CASRGGEGGAGNTIYF TGCGCCAGCAGAGGCGGAGAAGGGGGTGCTGGAAACACCATATATTTT
TRBD1 TRBJ2-7 TRBV4-3 once CASSQDGRDRASYEQYF TGCGCCAGCAGCCAAGATGGGAGGGACAGGGCCTCCTACGAGCAGTACTTC
TRBD1 TRBJ2-2 TRBV9 NA CASSSGTGPNTGELFF TGTGCCAGCAGCTCTGGGACAGGGCCGAACACCGGGGAGCTGTTTTTT
TRBD2 TRBJ2-2 TRBV19 NA CAVGPIAGGYGELFF TGTGCCGTAGGGCCCATTGCGGGGGGCTACGGGGAGCTGTTTTTT
NA TRBJ2-7 TRBV11-2 NA CASSLGRVYYEQYF TGTGCCAGCAGCTTAGGTAGAGTTTATTACGAGCAGTACTTC
NA TRBJ1-1 TRBV20-1 NA CSASRGGRAFF TGCAGTGCTAGTCGGGGGGGGAGGGCTTTCTTT
TRBD1 TRBJ1-1 TRBV10-3 NA CAISTDRVSGTEAFF TGTGCCATCAGTACGGACAGGGTGAGTGGGACTGAAGCTTTCTTT
TRBD1 TRBJ1-6 TRBV27 NA CASSPSSGTGLSPLHF TGTGCCAGCAGCCCGTCCTCCGGGACAGGGCTTTCACCCCTCCACTTT
TRBD1 TRBJ2-7 TRBV6-5 NA CASSKDRGPYEQYF TGTGCCAGCAGTAAGGACAGGGGGCCTTACGAGCAGTACTTC
NA TRBJ2-4 TRBV4-2 NA CASLLQDRTTKGNIQYF TGTGCCAGCCTTCTTCAAGATCGGACAACGAAGGGTAACATTCAGTACTTC
NA TRBJ1-5 TRBV2 NA CAVGGGSEYNQPQHF TGTGCCGTGGGGGGTGGCAGTGAATACAATCAGCCCCAGCATTTT
TRBD1 TRBJ2-5 TRBV28 NA CASTGQGTGETQYF TGTGCCAGCACTGGACAGGGGACCGGCGAGACCCAGTACTTC
NA TRBJ1-1 TRBV27 few CASTRGSEAFF TGTGCCAGCACCAGGGGATCTGAAGCTTTCTTT
NA TRBJ1-4 TRBV7-6 NA CASSPLSGVTNEKLFF TGTGCCAGCAGCCCGCTCTCAGGGGTCACTAATGAAAAACTGTTTTTT
TRBD1 TRBJ1-2 TRBV5-6 once CASSRGQLLANYGYTF TGTGCCAGCAGCAGGGGACAGCTGTTAGCTAACTATGGCTACACCTTC